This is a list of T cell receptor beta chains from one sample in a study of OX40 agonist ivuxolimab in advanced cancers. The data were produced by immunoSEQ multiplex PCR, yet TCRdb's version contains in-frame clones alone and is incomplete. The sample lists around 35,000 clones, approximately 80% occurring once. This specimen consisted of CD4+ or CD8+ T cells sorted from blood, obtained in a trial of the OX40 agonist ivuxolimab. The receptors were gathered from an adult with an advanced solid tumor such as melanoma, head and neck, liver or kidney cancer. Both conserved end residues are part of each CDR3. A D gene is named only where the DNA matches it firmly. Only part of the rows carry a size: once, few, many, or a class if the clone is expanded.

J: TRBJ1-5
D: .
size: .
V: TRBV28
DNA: TGTGCCAGCGGCGGGCTGTCAACCAGGGGTGATCAGCCCCAGCATTTT
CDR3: CASGGLSTRGDQPQHF

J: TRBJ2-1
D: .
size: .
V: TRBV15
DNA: TGTGCCACCAGCAGAGATCGAGGGCCCCCTTACAATGAGCAGTTCTTC
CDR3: CATSRDRGPPYNEQFF

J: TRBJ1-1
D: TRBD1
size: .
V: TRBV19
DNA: TGTGCCAGTAGCCGCACAGGGGCCATGAACACTGAAGCTTTCTTT
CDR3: CASSRTGAMNTEAFF

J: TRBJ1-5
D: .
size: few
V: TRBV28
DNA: TGTGCCAGCAGTCCCCCGAGGGGGGGTGACAATCAGCCCCAGCATTTT
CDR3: CASSPPRGGDNQPQHF

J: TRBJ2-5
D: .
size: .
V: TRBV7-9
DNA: TGTGCCGGGCGGTCCGGGGCTCGGGAGACCCAGTACTTC
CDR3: CAGRSGARETQYF

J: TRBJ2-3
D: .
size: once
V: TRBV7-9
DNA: TGTGCCAGCAGCGCGGCCCTGTACAGCACAGATACGCAGTATTTT
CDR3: CASSAALYSTDTQYF

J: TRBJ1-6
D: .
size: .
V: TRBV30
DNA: TGTGCCTGGAGTGTGGGGAGCTCCTATAATTCACCCCTCCACTTT
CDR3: CAWSVGSSYNSPLHF

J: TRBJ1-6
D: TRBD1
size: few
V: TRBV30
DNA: TGTGCCTGGAGTGTACAGGGACAGGGGGTAGTCTCCCTCCACTTT
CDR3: CAWSVQGQGVVSLHF

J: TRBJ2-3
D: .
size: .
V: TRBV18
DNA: TGTGCCAGCTCACGAGACTACACAACCGTGGCGGGGGCGGATACGCAGTATTTT
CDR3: CASSRDYTTVAGADTQYF

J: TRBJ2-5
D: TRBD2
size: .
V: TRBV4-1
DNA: TGCGCCAGCAGCCAAGATGGCCAGCGGGGGGGGAACAAGGAGACCCAGTACTTC
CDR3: CASSQDGQRGGNKETQYF

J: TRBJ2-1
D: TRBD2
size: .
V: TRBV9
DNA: TGTGCCAGCAGCTCCTCGACTAGCGGGGGCCTCTCCTACAATGAGCAGTTCTTC
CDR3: CASSSSTSGGLSYNEQFF

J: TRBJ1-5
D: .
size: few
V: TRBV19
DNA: TGTGCCAGTGAGGTCATGGGCAGCGGCAATCAGCCCCAGCATTTT
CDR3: CASEVMGSGNQPQHF

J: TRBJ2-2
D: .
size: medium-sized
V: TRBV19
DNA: TGTGCCAGTAGTCCCGGACCCGCCGGGGAGCTGTTTTTT
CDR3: CASSPGPAGELFF

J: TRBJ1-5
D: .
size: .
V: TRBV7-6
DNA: TGTGCCAGCAGCTCGGGCCCGGCCGAGAATCAGCCCCAGCATTTT
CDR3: CASSSGPAENQPQHF

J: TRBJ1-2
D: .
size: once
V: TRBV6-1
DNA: TGTGCCAGCAGTGTACAAGGAAACAATCAGGGCTACACCTTC
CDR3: CASSVQGNNQGYTF

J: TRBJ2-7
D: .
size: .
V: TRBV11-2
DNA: TGTGCCAGCAGCTTAGATCGAGGCCACGAGCAGTACTTC
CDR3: CASSLDRGHEQYF

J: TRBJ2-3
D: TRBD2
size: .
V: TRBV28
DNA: TGTGCCAGCAGTTTACAGATGCGGGGGGCTACGCAGTATTTT
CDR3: CASSLQMRGATQYF

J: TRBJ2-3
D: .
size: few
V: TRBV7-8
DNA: TGTGCCAGCAGCTTCGACAGGCAAGATACGCAGTATTTT
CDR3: CASSFDRQDTQYF

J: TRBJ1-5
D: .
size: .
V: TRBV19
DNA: TGTGCCAGTAGTAAGCGACATACAAATCAGCCCCAGCATTTT
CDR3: CASSKRHTNQPQHF

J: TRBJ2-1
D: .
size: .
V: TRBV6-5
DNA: TGTGCCAGCAGAGGGAACGAGCAGTTCTTC
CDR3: CASRGNEQFF

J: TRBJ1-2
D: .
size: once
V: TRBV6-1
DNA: TGTGCCAGCAGTAGTCCTTTGGATGGCTACACCTTC
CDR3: CASSSPLDGYTF

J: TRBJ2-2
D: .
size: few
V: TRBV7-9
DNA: TGTGCCAGCGATGGGGCCGCCGGGGAGCTGTTTTTT
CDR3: CASDGAAGELFF

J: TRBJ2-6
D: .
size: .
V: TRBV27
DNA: TGTGCCAGCAGTTTATTAGGGGCTGGGGCCAACGTCCTGACTTTC
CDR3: CASSLLGAGANVLTF

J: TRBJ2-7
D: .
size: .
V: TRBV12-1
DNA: TGTGCCAGCAGCTTTGTTGGCAGCACATACGAGCAGTACTTC
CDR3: CASSFVGSTYEQYF

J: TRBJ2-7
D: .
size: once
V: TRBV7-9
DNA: TGTGCCAGCAGCAGCATACTCCGGGACGGCACCTACGAGCAGTACTTC
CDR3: CASSSILRDGTYEQYF

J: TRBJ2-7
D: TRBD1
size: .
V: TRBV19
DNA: TGTGCCAGTAGTCCCCGCCGGGGGGGGACAGGGGAGGACGAGCAGTACTTC
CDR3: CASSPRRGGTGEDEQYF

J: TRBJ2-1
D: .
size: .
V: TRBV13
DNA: TGTGCCAGCAGCCGTACCCAGGTGGGTGAGCAGTTCTTC
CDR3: CASSRTQVGEQFF

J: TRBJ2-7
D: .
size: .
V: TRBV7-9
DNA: TGTGCCAGCAGCTTAGGGGGCTCGGGGTACGAGCAGTACTTC
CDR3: CASSLGGSGYEQYF

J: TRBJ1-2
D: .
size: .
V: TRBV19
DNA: TGTGCCAGTAGTTCGCGGGCAACCCACTACACCTTC
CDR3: CASSSRATHYTF

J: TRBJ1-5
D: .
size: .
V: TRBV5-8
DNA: TGTGCCAGCAGCTTGCTCCCGGGAGGGTCGGGCAATCAGCCCCAGCATTTT
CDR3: CASSLLPGGSGNQPQHF

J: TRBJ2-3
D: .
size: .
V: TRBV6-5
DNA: TGTGCCAGCAGTCGGGGTACCCGGACAGATACGCAGTATTTT
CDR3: CASSRGTRTDTQYF

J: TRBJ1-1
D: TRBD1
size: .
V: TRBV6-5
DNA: TGTGCCAGCCTCCGGGACAGGGTGACTGAAGCTTTCTTT
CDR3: CASLRDRVTEAFF

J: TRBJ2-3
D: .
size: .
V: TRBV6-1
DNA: TGTGCCAGCAGTGCCCATTTGTTTAGCGCCCGAAGCACAGATACGCAGTATTTT
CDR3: CASSAHLFSARSTDTQYF

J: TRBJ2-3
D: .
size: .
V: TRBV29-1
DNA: TGCAGCGTTGCGGACTACAGCACAGATACGCAGTATTTT
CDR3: CSVADYSTDTQYF

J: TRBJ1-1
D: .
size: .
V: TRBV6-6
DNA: TGTGCCAGCAGCGGAAGAGGGGTAGGAACTGAAGCTTTCTTT
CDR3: CASSGRGVGTEAFF

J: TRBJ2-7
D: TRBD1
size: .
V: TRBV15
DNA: TGTGCCACCAGCAGATCGGGACAGTCTTCCTACGAGCAGTACTTC
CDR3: CATSRSGQSSYEQYF

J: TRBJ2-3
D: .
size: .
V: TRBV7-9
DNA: TGTGCCAGCAGCTTTGAAGATACGCAGTATTTT
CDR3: CASSFEDTQYF

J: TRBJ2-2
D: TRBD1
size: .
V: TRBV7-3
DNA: TGTGCCAGCAGCCAAACAGAGACAGGGACCGGGGAGCTGTTTTTT
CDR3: CASSQTETGTGELFF

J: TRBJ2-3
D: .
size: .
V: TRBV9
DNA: TGTGCCAGCAGCGTGGATTACACAGATACGCAGTATTTT
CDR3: CASSVDYTDTQYF

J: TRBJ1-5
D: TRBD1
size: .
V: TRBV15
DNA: TGTGCCACCAGCGCCAGCAGGGGGCTCGGCAATCAGCCCCAGCATTTT
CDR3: CATSASRGLGNQPQHF

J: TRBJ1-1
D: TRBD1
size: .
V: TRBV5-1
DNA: TGCGCCAGCAGCTTCCGGGACAGGGGGAACACTGAAGCTTTCTTT
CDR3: CASSFRDRGNTEAFF

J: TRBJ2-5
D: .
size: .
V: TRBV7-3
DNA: TGTGCCAGCAGCTTAACGTTTGGTGAGACCCAGTACTTC
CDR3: CASSLTFGETQYF

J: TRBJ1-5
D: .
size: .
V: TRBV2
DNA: TGTGCCAGCAGTGGAACAGGGTCAGGTCAGCCCCAGCATTTT
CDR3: CASSGTGSGQPQHF

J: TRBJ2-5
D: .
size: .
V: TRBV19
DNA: TGTGCCAGTAGTATAGGGGGGAGAGGGGAGACCCAGTACTTC
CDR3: CASSIGGRGETQYF

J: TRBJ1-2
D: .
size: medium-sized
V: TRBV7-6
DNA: TGTGCCAGCAGTCCTCTCTTGTCAGGAGATGGCTACACCTTC
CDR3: CASSPLLSGDGYTF

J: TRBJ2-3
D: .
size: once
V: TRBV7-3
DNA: TGTGCCAGCAGCTTATCCGGGGTAGATACGCAGTATTTT
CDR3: CASSLSGVDTQYF

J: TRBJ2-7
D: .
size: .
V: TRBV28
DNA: TGTGCCAGCAGTGCCCGTATCTCCTACGAGCAGTACTTC
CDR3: CASSARISYEQYF

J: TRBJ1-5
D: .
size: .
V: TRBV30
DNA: TGTGCCTGGAGTGTAGGGGTGGGGGCTCGGAGCAATCAGCCCCAGCATTTT
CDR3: CAWSVGVGARSNQPQHF

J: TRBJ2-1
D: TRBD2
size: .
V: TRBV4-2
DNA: TGTGCCAGCAGCCAAGAGAAACTAGCGGGGGGTGAGCAGTTCTTC
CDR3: CASSQEKLAGGEQFF

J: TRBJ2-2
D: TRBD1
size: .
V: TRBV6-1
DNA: TGTGCCAGCAGTGTTCTGACAGGGGCGAACACCGGGGAGCTGTTTTTT
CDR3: CASSVLTGANTGELFF

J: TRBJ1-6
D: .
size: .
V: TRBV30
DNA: TGTGCCTGGAGTGTACCTCTGGGGTCCTATAATTCACCCCTCCACTTT
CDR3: CAWSVPLGSYNSPLHF

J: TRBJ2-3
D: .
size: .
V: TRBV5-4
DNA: TGTGCCAGCCACGGGACAGGGACTAGAGATACGCAGTATTTT
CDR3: CASHGTGTRDTQYF

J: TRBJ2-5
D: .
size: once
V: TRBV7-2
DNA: TGTGCCAGCAGCGCCGACAGGCGGACCCAGTACTTC
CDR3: CASSADRRTQYF

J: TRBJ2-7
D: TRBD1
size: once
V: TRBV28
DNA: TGTGCCAGCAGTTCCCCGGACAGGGCAAGATCCTACGAGCAGTACTTC
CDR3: CASSSPDRARSYEQYF

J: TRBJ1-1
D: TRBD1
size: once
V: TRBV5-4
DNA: TGTGCCAGCAGCCGAACTCAGGGGGCGGGTAGGAACACTGAAGCTTTCTTT
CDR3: CASSRTQGAGRNTEAFF

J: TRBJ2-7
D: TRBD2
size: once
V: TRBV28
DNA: TGTGCCACCATAGTTAGCGGGAAATACGAGCAGTACTTC
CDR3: CATIVSGKYEQYF

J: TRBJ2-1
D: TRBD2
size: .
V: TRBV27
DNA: TGTGCCAGCAGTTTATTGGGACTAGCGGGAGCGAGATACAACAATGAGCAGTTCTTC
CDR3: CASSLLGLAGARYNNEQFF